Below, one T cell receptor (beta chain) is given with its context. The germline gives CDR1 LGHDT, CDR2 YNNKEL (reference sequence). After removal of 3 bases from V and 3 bases from J, the junction contained 11 bases not matched to a gene. The CDR3 has 17 residues. Authors' methods: Estimation of nucleated cell counts was performed using reference gene primer amplification. The repertoire was sequenced with immunoSEQ multiplex PCR; TCRdb's copy has only in-frame clones and lacks some. Clone size and the V and J calls come from that table; the DNA yielded D and trimming. The sample yields approximately 91,000 clones, over 60% seen once. This sample was taken from a study of blood T cell repertoires in COVID-19.

The origin of this receptor is a man between 65 and 85 years old with acute or convalescent COVID-19. The chain links TRBV3-1 (or the pseudogene TRBV3-2) to TRBJ2-1; 7 nucleotides line up with TRBD2. Sample: peripheral blood. CDR3 sequence (DNA): TGTGCCAGCAGCCAGGGCTTGCTAGCGGACAACTACAATGAGCAGTTCTTC. Protein product: CASSQGLLADNYNEQFF.